Listed here is a single TCR beta chain. The germline V gene encodes CDR1 SGHTA and CDR2 FQGNSA. CDR3 length equals 15 residues. Unmatched junction bases numbered 7, after V lost 5 bases and J lost 9 bases. This record comes from a study of cytomegalovirus exposure and HLA in healthy donors. 13 Jbeta primers and 60 Vbeta primers were used for the PCR. Sequencing was performed with immunoSEQ multiplex PCR; in TCRdb, only in-frame clones are kept and a portion is missing. Of roughly 160,000 clones listed, 65% to 85% are singletons. The clonotype comes from a woman in her forties or fifties in good health and CMV-seropositive. The sequenced material came from PBMCs. This sequence joins TRBV7-2 and TRBJ2-1, with 13 bases identical to TRBD2. The CDR3 coding sequence is TGTGCCAGCAGCCCCGGACTAGCGGGAGATAGTGAGCAGTTCTTC. Its protein is CASSPGLAGDSEQFF.